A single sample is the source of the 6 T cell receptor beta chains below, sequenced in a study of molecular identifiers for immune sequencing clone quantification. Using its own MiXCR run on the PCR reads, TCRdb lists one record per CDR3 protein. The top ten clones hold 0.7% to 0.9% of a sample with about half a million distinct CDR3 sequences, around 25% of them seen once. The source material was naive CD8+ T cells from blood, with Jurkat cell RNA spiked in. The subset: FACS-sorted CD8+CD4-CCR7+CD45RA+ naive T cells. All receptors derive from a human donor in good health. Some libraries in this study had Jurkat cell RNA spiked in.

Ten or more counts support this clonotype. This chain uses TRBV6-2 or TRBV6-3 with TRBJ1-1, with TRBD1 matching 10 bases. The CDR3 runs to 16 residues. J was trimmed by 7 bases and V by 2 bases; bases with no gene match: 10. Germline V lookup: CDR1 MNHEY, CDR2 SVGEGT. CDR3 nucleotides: TGTGCCAGCAGTTACCTGGACAGGGGGACTACCTATGAAGCTTTCTTT. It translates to CASSYLDRGTTYEAFF.

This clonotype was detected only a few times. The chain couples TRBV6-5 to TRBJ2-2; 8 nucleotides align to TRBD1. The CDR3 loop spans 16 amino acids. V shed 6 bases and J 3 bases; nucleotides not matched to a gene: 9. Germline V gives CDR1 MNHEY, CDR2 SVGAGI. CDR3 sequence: CASSLLDRGYTGELFF. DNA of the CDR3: TGTGCCAGCAGCCTCCTCGACAGGGGTTACACCGGGGAGCTGTTTTTT.

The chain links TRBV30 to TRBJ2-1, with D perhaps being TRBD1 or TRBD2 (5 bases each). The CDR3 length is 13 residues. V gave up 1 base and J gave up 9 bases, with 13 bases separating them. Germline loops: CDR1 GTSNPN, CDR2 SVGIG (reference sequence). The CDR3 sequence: CAWSAVGGTEQFF. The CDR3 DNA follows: TGTGCCTGGAGTGCTGTTGGGGGTACTGAGCAGTTCTTC.

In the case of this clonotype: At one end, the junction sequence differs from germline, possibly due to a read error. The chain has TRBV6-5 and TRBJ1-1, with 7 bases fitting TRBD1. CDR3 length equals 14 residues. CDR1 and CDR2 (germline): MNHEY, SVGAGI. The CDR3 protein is CTSRHQGEVTEAFF. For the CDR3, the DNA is TGTACCAGCAGACACCAGGGGGAGGTCACTGAAGCTTTCTTT.

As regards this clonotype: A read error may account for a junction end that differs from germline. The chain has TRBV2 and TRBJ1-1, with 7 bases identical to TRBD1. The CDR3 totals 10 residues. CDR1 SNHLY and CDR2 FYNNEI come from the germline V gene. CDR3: CTSRRGGAFF. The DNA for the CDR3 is TGTACCAGCCGCAGGGGGGGGGCTTTCTTT.

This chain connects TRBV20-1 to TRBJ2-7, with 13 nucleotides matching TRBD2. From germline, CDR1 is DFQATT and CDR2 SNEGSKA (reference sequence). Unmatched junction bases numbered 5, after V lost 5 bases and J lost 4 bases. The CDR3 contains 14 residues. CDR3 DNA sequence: TGCAGTGCTTGGACTAGCGGGAGACAATACGAGCAGTACTTC. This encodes CSAWTSGRQYEQYF.